Listed below are T cell receptor beta chains from one sample, sequenced in a study of shared clonotypes between healthy human individuals. The protocol was immunoSEQ multiplex PCR, while the TCRdb copy is restricted to in-frame clones and leaves out a portion. The sample holds about 2.1 million clones, just over 90% seen once. Specimen: naive CD8+ T cells from PBMCs. These TCRs come from a man between 18 and 29 years old in good health. Some clones in this sample may be carry-over from other donors' samples. CDR3s leave out the opening cysteine and the closing phenylalanine or tryptophan. The order of the fields is J gene, V gene, CDR3 protein.

j_call: TRBJ2-7
v_call: TRBV27
cdr3_aa: ASSPGAEAYEQY

j_call: TRBJ2-1
v_call: TRBV14
cdr3_aa: ASSQGTSLVYNEQF

j_call: TRBJ2-3
v_call: TRBV14
cdr3_aa: ASSQWGVLTDTQY

j_call: TRBJ2-7
v_call: TRBV14
cdr3_aa: ASSHLHRSPLEQY

j_call: TRBJ2-2
v_call: TRBV5-4
cdr3_aa: ASSLVLAGVNGELF

j_call: TRBJ2-7
v_call: TRBV6-5
cdr3_aa: ASSSPGTGSSEQY

j_call: TRBJ2-7
v_call: TRBV6-1
cdr3_aa: ASSEAGIAEQY

j_call: TRBJ1-6
v_call: TRBV4-3
cdr3_aa: ASSQDPGSPLH

j_call: TRBJ1-5
v_call: TRBV19
cdr3_aa: ASQVIRPLNQPQH

j_call: TRBJ2-7
v_call: TRBV7-3
cdr3_aa: ASSPTGGMGSYEQY

j_call: TRBJ1-1
v_call: TRBV4-2
cdr3_aa: ASSQEMGMVAGRNTEAF

j_call: TRBJ1-2
v_call: TRBV29-1
cdr3_aa: SVVGAVNRVRNGGYGYT

j_call: TRBJ2-2
v_call: TRBV25-1
cdr3_aa: ASSDIREVTGELF

j_call: TRBJ1-1
v_call: TRBV25-1
cdr3_aa: ASRPQTVRGTEAF

j_call: TRBJ2-7
v_call: TRBV4-1
cdr3_aa: ASSLRQGYEQY

j_call: TRBJ2-5
v_call: TRBV30
cdr3_aa: AWSVYRATLGQLQETQY

j_call: TRBJ2-2
v_call: TRBV6-5
cdr3_aa: ASSGSWAGELF

j_call: TRBJ1-2
v_call: TRBV23-1
cdr3_aa: ASSQPDSLHYGYT

j_call: TRBJ2-7
v_call: TRBV6-5
cdr3_aa: ASSFTSYEQY

j_call: TRBJ1-1
v_call: TRBV5-1
cdr3_aa: ASSLDLGLQVEAF

j_call: TRBJ2-1
v_call: TRBV5-8
cdr3_aa: ASSLEGQANNEQF